This TCR beta chain is from a study of T cell responses to AZD1222 COVID-19 vaccine. Study-level results: A reported finding is that nearly half of spike-specific TCRs target unmutated variant regions. With dominance at 160-218 and 743-854, vaccine-associated CD4 TCRs spanned spike. The breadth and depth of Spike-specific TCRs increased once two AZD1222 doses had been given. The donor cohort was predominantly white British with a female majority, and clonal diversity may have been underestimated.

The germline CDR1 and CDR2 sequences are LNHDA and SQIVND (reference sequence). Trimming took off 3 bases at V and 4 bases at J, with 19 bases between the two ends. The CDR3 spans 17 residues. TCRdb's table, derived via immunoSEQ multiplex PCR, lists solely in-frame clones and lacks some. The profile shows about 56,000 clones, 70% to 90% of them singletons. This clone was detected only a few times. Its antigen is unidentified. The source was peripheral blood, collected on day 0 of AZD1222 vaccination. This sequence originates from an adult in good health. V and J are TRBV19 and TRBJ1-5; D might be TRBD1 (5 bases). CDR3 coding DNA: TGTGCCAGTAGTATCGGGGGGAACGGATTCGGAAATCAGCCCCAGCATTTT. It encodes CASSIGGNGFGNQPQHF.